These 8 T cell receptor beta chains originate from one sample sequenced in a study of T cells after posttransplantation cyclophosphamide. The method was immunoSEQ multiplex PCR; TCRdb's version includes in-frame clones alone and lacks a portion of them. Of about 52,000 clones listed, 86% were seen once; the top ten hold about 2.7%. The sample was PBMCs. The receptors were sampled from a man aged 25 to 45 with a blood cancer, CMV-positive, and with a related stem cell donor.

The chain is built from TRBV5-5 and TRBJ2-2; tentative D call: TRBD2 (6 bases). V lost 4 bases and J 2 bases, leaving 15 bases between the germline ends. Germline CDR1 is SGHKS and CDR2 is YYEKEE (reference sequence). This CDR3 comprises 16 residues. The CDR3 bases are TGTGCCAGCAGCCCGGGACTTATATTAAACACCGGGGAGCTGTTTTTT. Translation: CASSPGLILNTGELFF.

This clone was counted between two and nine times. The chain couples TRBV2 to TRBJ1-2, with 10 bases aligning to TRBD1. Germline V gene lookup returns CDR1 SNHLY and CDR2 FYNNEI. The CDR3 length is 14 residues. Trimming removed 6 bases from V and 4 bases from J; junction bases left unmatched: 5. CDR3 nucleotide sequence: TGTGCCAGCAGGGGGACAGGGGAGCTCTATGGCTACACCTTC. Protein product: CASRGTGELYGYTF.

The V call is TRBV30, the J call TRBJ2-5; tentatively, D is TRBD2 (6 bases). CDR1 and CDR2 (germline): GTSNPN, SVGIG (reference sequence). V was clipped by 2 bases and J by 5 bases, with 21 bases between them. The CDR3 has 16 residues. The CDR3 region is CAWSFSLSWGVETQYF. In DNA form, the CDR3 reads TGTGCCTGGAGTTTCTCACTCTCATGGGGGGTGGAGACCCAGTACTTC.

The rearrangement uses TRBV23-1 and TRBJ2-7; maybe TRBD1 (6 bases). TRBV23-1 counts as an open reading frame of uncertain function. The CDR3 contains 21 residues. V lost 0 bases and J 1 base, leaving 28 bases between the germline ends. Written as DNA, the CDR3 is TGCGCCAGCAGTCAATCGATTACCGAATACAGGGTTATGGATCGATCCTACGAGCAGTACTTC. Protein product: CASSQSITEYRVMDRSYEQYF.

This rearrangement joins TRBV27 to TRBJ1-2; 7 positions agree with TRBD1. V lost 5 bases to trimming and J lost 1 base; unmatched junction nucleotides: 7. Looked up from germline, CDR1 is MNHEY and CDR2 is SMNVEV (reference sequence). This CDR3 region has 15 residues. CDR3 bases: TGTGCCAGCAGTAATCCCTGGGACAGTAACTATGGCTACACCTTC. This gives the protein CASSNPWDSNYGYTF.

The chain links TRBV7-8 to TRBJ2-3, with D possibly TRBD2 on 6 matching bases. V was trimmed by 1 base and J by 2 bases, leaving 22 bases between them. The CDR3 spans 19 residues. The germline gives CDR1 SGHVS, CDR2 FQNEAQ. The CDR3 here is CASSLEGFSGYPSTDTQYF. Here the CDR3 DNA reads TGTGCCAGCAGCTTAGAGGGGTTTAGCGGTTATCCTTCCACAGATACGCAGTATTTT.

Here the CDR3 reads CASSYSVSKQTNEQYF. Here the CDR3 DNA reads TGTGCCAGCAGTTACTCAGTCAGTAAACAGACGAACGAGCAGTACTTC. The chain has TRBV6-6 and TRBJ2-7; no definite D call. The CDR3 loop spans 16 amino acids. The ends were cut back, 0 bases at V and 5 bases at J, with 17 bases in the middle. In germline, CDR1 is MNHNY, CDR2 SVGAGI (reference sequence).

As concerns this clone: One end of the junction fails to match germline, which may point to a read error. V is TRBV4-3 and J is TRBJ2-1; D ambiguous. Germline lookup yields CDR1 LGHNA and CDR2 YSLEER. The CDR3 has 15 amino acids. The CDR3 DNA reads TGCGCCAGCACCCAAGAGCTGAGCTCCTACAATGAGCAGTTCTTC. It encodes CASTQELSSYNEQFF.